This entry features one T cell receptor beta chain sequence. The sample belongs to a study of shared clonotypes between healthy human individuals. As for the study in general: The composition of the donors was a couple of women and a few men aged 18 to 49.

How the authors handled the data: ImmunoSEQ gave junction-only sequences without quality scores, so filtering differed. Data came from immunoSEQ multiplex PCR; TCRdb stores just in-frame clones and leaves some out. From that table come the V and J calls and clone size; the DNA was used to work out D and trimming. The sample lists about 1 million clones, about 70% seen once, with about 1.5% in the top ten. The CDR3 length is 14 residues. The V gene lost 3 bases and the J gene lost 10 bases, with 13 bases spanning the gap. The sequencing sample was made of memory CD4+ T cells sorted from blood. The subset: CD45RA-negative fraction. The chain has TRBV23-1 and TRBJ1-6; TRBD1 is a possible D gene (5 bases). TRBV23-1 has ORF status, its function being uncertain. This TCR was recovered from a man aged 18 to 30 in good health. CDR3 DNA sequence: TGCGCCAGCAGTCATAAGGGGCGTAAGTCACCCCTCCACTTT. Protein sequence: CASSHKGRKSPLHF.